The sequence of this T cell receptor beta chain was determined in a study of T cell repertoires in cytomegalovirus infection. Looking at the study overall: An indication of both CMV infection and matching HLA type came from public TCR beta signatures.

V lost 5 bases to trimming and J lost 4 bases; unmatched junction nucleotides: 13. The CDR3 spans 16 residues. Germline CDR1 MNHEY, CDR2 SMNVEV (reference sequence). About this clonotype itself: Its matching antigen is unknown.

Points from the study as a whole: HLA-C-restricted TCR beta clonotypes specific for CMV led the ex vivo response. Carriers of CMV plus the relevant HLA were identified by cumulative public TCR beta family frequency.

MiXCR, run by TCRdb on the reads, gives a single entry per CDR3 protein. Of some 270,000 distinct CDR3 sequences in the sample, approximately 15% were seen once. This receptor was taken from a human donor in good health (CMV status not recorded). Some clones in this sample may be carry-over from other donors' samples. The chain combines TRBV27 with TRBJ2-7; 8 positions match TRBD1. The sequencing sample was made of CD8+ T cells from PBMCs. CDR3 nucleotide sequence: TGTGCCAGCAGTCCCCTTCCGACAGGGGCCCTTTACGAGCAGTACTTC. Protein: CASSPLPTGALYEQYF.